This T cell receptor (beta chain) was captured in a study of cytomegalovirus exposure and HLA in healthy donors. PCR used 60 Vbeta primers and 13 Jbeta primers. Libraries were prepared by immunoSEQ multiplex PCR; TCRdb keeps only in-frame clonotypes and omits some of them. Found here are about 140,000 clones, approximately 77% of them singletons; the top ten hold 4.5% to 6%. Study-level points and caveats: Specificity of three CMV-associated chains for CMV antigens was verified in vitro. Several of the most significant clusters appeared linked to common viral pathogens, based on a later analysis.

Germline V CDR1 and CDR2: SNHLY, FYNNEI. This CDR3 has 18 amino acids. The V end was cut by 6 bases, the J end by 6 bases, with 27 bases between. A remark on this clone: Its target is unknown.

The source of this sequence is a woman aged 50 to 65 in good health and CMV-seronegative. The sequenced material came from PBMCs. This chain uses TRBV2 with TRBJ1-5, with D possibly TRBD1 on 5 matching bases. The CDR3 DNA reads TGTGCCAGCAGCTCAAGACAGATAGGGTTAGGTGCCAGTCAGCCCCAGCATTTT. This translates into CASSSRQIGLGASQPQHF. The whole variable domain, filled in from reference TRBV2 and TRBJ1-5, reads EPEVTQTPSHQVTQMGQEVILRCVPISNHLYFYWYRQILGQKVEFLVSFYNNEISEKSEIFDDQFSVERPDGSNFTLKIRSTKLEDSAMYFCASSSRQIGLGASQPQHFGDGTRLSIL.